This T cell receptor beta chain was sequenced in a study of cytomegalovirus exposure and HLA in healthy donors. On this clone itself: Its antigen is unidentified.

The PCR was carried out with 60 Vbeta primers and 13 Jbeta primers. The method was immunoSEQ multiplex PCR; TCRdb's version includes in-frame clones alone and lacks a portion of them. This sample has approximately 190,000 clones, with around 80% found just once. Study-wide results and caveats: A previous analysis found most TCR beta V segments productive roughly 87% or roughly 30% of the time. It is likely that the observed cluster of highly shared sequence variants was a sequencing artifact. It was reported that the classifier diagnosed cytomegalovirus status with high specificity and sensitivity in both the original and validation cohorts.

With V trimmed by 4 bases and J by 2 bases, 5 bases remained unmatched. CDR1 SGHRS and CDR2 YFSETQ come from the germline V gene. This CDR3 has 17 residues. Sequencing input: PBMCs. The receptor's source is a man in his forties in good health and CMV-seropositive. The chain uses TRBV5-1 and TRBJ2-3, with 15 bases matching TRBD2. CDR3 amino acids: CASSKGLAGGLTDTQYF. DNA of the CDR3: TGCGCCAGCAGCAAGGGACTAGCGGGGGGACTCACAGATACGCAGTATTTT.